Reported below is one T cell receptor beta chain. In the study's own analysis: Nucleated cell number was recorded as an estimate derived from reference gene primer amplification. Clones were sequenced by immunoSEQ multiplex PCR, and TCRdb holds only the in-frame ones, with some missing. V and J calls and clone size follow that table, whereas D and trimming were derived from the DNA. This table holds about 150,000 clones, roughly 84% found once. These data are taken from a study of blood T cell repertoires in COVID-19. About the study: The samples span acute and convalescent COVID-19 from the United States, Italy and Spain. In each case, the material was cDNA or gDNA derived from T cells, B-cell-depleted T cells, or PBMCs.

Seattle's cohort entered during active infection and was followed longitudinally. Trimming took off 5 bases at V and 8 bases at J, with 15 bases between the two ends. Germline assignment: CDR1 MNHEY and CDR2 SVGAGI. CDR3 length: 13 residues. The sequenced sample was peripheral blood. The clonotype originates from a man in his sixties with COVID-19, enrolled during active disease. The chain joins TRBV6-5 to TRBJ1-2; D remains unclear. CDR3 in amino acids: CASSTGGPSGYTF. CDR3 in DNA: TGTGCCAGCAGTACGGGAGGTCCTTCGGGCTACACCTTC.